This TCR beta chain was profiled in a study of blood T cell repertoires in COVID-19 (dated by TCRdb to about 2020). About the full investigation: Samples from collaborators originated in the United States, Italy and Spain and spanned both the acute and convalescent phases of COVID-19. The prospective study material was composed of cDNA or gDNA derived from T cells, B-cell-depleted T cells, or PBMCs. Deeply sampled blood TCRbeta repertoires from subjects exposed to, actively infected with, or recovered from COVID-19 were included in the dataset. A freely available public database, intended as a resource for researchers studying the immune response to SARS-CoV-2, is where the repertoires were released. Samples came from the ongoing ImmuneRACE study (first 160 participants) plus 1,254 subjects from 6 global collaborators. A de-identified subject ID, COVID-19 status, age in years and sex were almost always included in the sample metadata. Where available, HLA class I and class II types were obtained from metadata supplied by the sample provider rather than from assay-based typing.

Turning to this clone: No cognate antigen has been identified for it. No clone much larger than this one lies a single base away; base qualities are absent.

Participants in the prospective study were enrolled through a virtual design, were aged roughly 18 to 95 years, and lived in roughly 26 United States geographic areas. To assign participants to cohorts, the prospective study relied on clinical history that participants themselves reported in a screening survey and a study questionnaire. Recovered participants in ImmuneRACE Cohort 3 were defined by two consecutive negative NP/OP PCR tests, clearance by a healthcare professional, or resolution of symptoms. In the prospective study, whole blood, serum and a nasopharyngeal or oropharyngeal swab were collected from each participant by mobile phlebotomists. Additional blood draws and questionnaires over a 2-month period could optionally be provided by prospective study participants. Before DNA extraction, prospective study blood samples were shipped either frozen or at room temperature. CDR3 length: 14 amino acids, cysteine to phenylalanine. The retained sequence is limited to the CDR3, 42 bases, with the frame set at the first base. V drops 5 bases and J drops 8 bases, leaving 15 bases in between. CDR1 and CDR2 were assigned from the germline V gene (reference sequence) as MNHEY and SMNVEV.

The study at large found these results: The amount of clinical and demographic metadata varied by source and participant and was provided uncurated.

TCRbeta CDR3 regions were amplified from genomic DNA using the immunoSEQ Assay, a bias-controlled multiplex PCR. The source study handled its data this way. Within the assay, amplification of reference gene primers was used to estimate how many nucleated cells each sample contained. Sequence reads were collapsed and filtered to measure the absolute abundance of every unique TCRbeta CDR3 rearrangement. For each sample, productive Simpson clonality was calculated by taking the square root of Simpson's diversity index across productive rearrangements. Drawn from immuneACCESS, this table holds only the in-frame rearrangements with V and J called that TCRdb kept. Clones are partly lost; checked studies trace under half to an unresolved V gene and leave the rest unexplained. V and J calls and clone size are those listed in that table; D and trimming were worked out from the DNA. The sample table contains approximately 280,000 clones; only one count was recorded for 85% of them. The ten top clones hold about 2.5% of the sample.

This sequence originates from a woman between 45 and 65 years old who had recovered from COVID-19. The sequence links TRBV27 to TRBJ1-4, with TRBD1 as a weak D call on 6 bases. The sample consisted of PBMCs or T cells enriched from blood (not recorded which). The CDR3 loop reads CASSPRGKVEKLFF. The DNA is as follows: TGTGCCAGCAGTCCCAGGGGAAAAGTGGAAAAACTGTTTTTT.